This is a list of T cell receptor beta chains from one sample in a study of blood T cell repertoires in COVID-19. TCRdb's table, derived via immunoSEQ multiplex PCR, lists solely in-frame clones and lacks some. The data hold hundreds of thousands of clones, with 80% to 90% observed a single time. Sample: PBMCs or T cells enriched from blood (not recorded which). These receptors all stem from a man aged 25-40 years who had recovered from COVID-19. CDR3s include the opening cysteine and the closing phenylalanine or tryptophan. D genes are given only for firm matches. Not every row has a clone size; where given, it reads once, few, many or a size class.

clone_size d_call j_call v_call cdr3_nt cdr3_aa
- TRBD2 TRBJ2-7 TRBV6-1 TGTGCCAGCAGTGAAGGCGGGAGGTTCTTTGGTTACGAGCAGTACTTC CASSEGGRFFGYEQYF
- TRBD2 TRBJ2-3 TRBV5-4 TGTGCCAGCAGCTTGAGGCTAGCGGGCTATAGCACAGATACGCAGTATTTT CASSLRLAGYSTDTQYF
once - TRBJ1-2 TRBV10-1 TGCGCCAGCAGTGAGTCGGGCACCTATGGCTACACCTTC CASSESGTYGYTF
- TRBD1 TRBJ1-2 TRBV12-3/TRBV12-4 TGTGCCAGCAGTCAGGACAGGGGAGGAGGCTACACCTTC CASSQDRGGGYTF
- - TRBJ1-4 TRBV2 TGTGCCAGCAGGAACGGAGCAGAAAAACTGTTTTTT CASRNGAEKLFF
- - TRBJ1-1 TRBV6-5 TGTGCCAGCAGTTATGGCGAGGGCACTGAAGCTTTCTTT CASSYGEGTEAFF
- TRBD2 TRBJ2-7 TRBV29-1 TGCAGCGGAGCCCTTGGACTAGCGAACTCCTACGAGCAGTACTTC CSGALGLANSYEQYF
- TRBD1 TRBJ1-1 TRBV5-4 TGTGCCAGCAGCTGGGGGACAGGGAGCTCGTCTGAAGCTTTCTTT CASSWGTGSSSEAFF
- TRBD1 TRBJ1-4 TRBV28 TGTGCCAGCAGTCCAGGGGGGACAGGAGGTGAAAAACTGTTTTTT CASSPGGTGGEKLFF
once - TRBJ1-5 TRBV28 TGTGCCAGCGGCGGGGGCGGTGGCAATCAGCCCCAGCATTTT CASGGGGGNQPQHF
- TRBD2 TRBJ2-7 TRBV11-2 TGTGCCAGCAGCTCGGGACTAGCGGGATGGTCCTACGAGCAGTACTTC CASSSGLAGWSYEQYF
- - TRBJ2-7 TRBV6-5 TGTGCCAGCAAAAGAACAGGCTACGAGCAGTACTTC CASKRTGYEQYF
- TRBD1 TRBJ2-3 TRBV5-4 TGTGCCAGCAGCCCCGGGACAGGGATCTTCACAGATACGCAGTATTTT CASSPGTGIFTDTQYF
- - TRBJ1-1 TRBV10-3 TGTGCCATCAGTGGGACGGAGGTTGGGAACACTGAAGCTTTCTTT CAISGTEVGNTEAFF
few - TRBJ1-3 TRBV3-1/TRBV3-2 TGTGCCAGCAGCCAGCCTACAGGGAGCTCTGGAAACACCATATATTTT CASSQPTGSSGNTIYF
once TRBD1 TRBJ1-5 TRBV13 TGTGCCAGCAGCGCCGGACAGGGAGCGGATCAGCCCCAGCATTTT CASSAGQGADQPQHF
- - TRBJ2-3 TRBV25-1 TGTGCCAGCACCGCCGTAACAGGTCTTATCACAGATACGCAGTATTTT CASTAVTGLITDTQYF
- TRBD1 TRBJ1-4 TRBV25-1 TGTGCCAGCAGTAAGAATCAGGGGGCGGAAAAACTGTTTTTT CASSKNQGAEKLFF
- - TRBJ1-4 TRBV5-1 TGCGCCAGCAGCTTGGCTAAGTTGGGTGGAGCAACTAATGAAAAACTGTTTTTT CASSLAKLGGATNEKLFF
- - TRBJ2-3 TRBV7-2 TGTGCCAGCAGCCGCCGGACAGATACGCAGTATTTT CASSRRTDTQYF
- - TRBJ2-5 TRBV5-1 TGCGCCAGCAGCCCGGACAATCCCAAAGAGACCCAGTACTTC CASSPDNPKETQYF
- TRBD2 TRBJ2-1 TRBV28 TGTGCCAGCAAAACTGCGGGAGCGGGGGCGGATGAGCAGTTCTTC CASKTAGAGADEQFF
- - TRBJ1-5 TRBV30 TGTGCCTGGAGTGGTAGTTTCAATCAGCCCCAGCATTTT CAWSGSFNQPQHF
once - TRBJ2-4 TRBV28 TGTGCCAGCAGCCCCCAGGGGCTGGGGATGGGCAAAAACATTCAGTACTTC CASSPQGLGMGKNIQYF
once - TRBJ1-4 TRBV2 TGTGCCAGCAGTGTTGACACGGCTGAAAAACTGTTTTTT CASSVDTAEKLFF
- - TRBJ1-2 TRBV2 TGTGCCAGCAGTCCCGGGACAAACTATGGCTACACCTTC CASSPGTNYGYTF
- - TRBJ2-5 TRBV7-9 TGTGCCAGCAGCTTAGCAGCGTACCAAGAGACCCAGTACTTC CASSLAAYQETQYF
- - TRBJ1-6 TRBV28 TGTGCCAGCAGTTTCCAGGGCAGCTCACCCCTCCACTTT CASSFQGSSPLHF
- - TRBJ2-7 TRBV28 TGTGCCAGCAGCCGCCGACAGGGAGGCCGGGAGCAGTACTTC CASSRRQGGREQYF
- - TRBJ2-5 TRBV30 TGTGCCTGGAGTGTACAACGGGGTGGGGAAGAGACCCAGTACTTC CAWSVQRGGEETQYF
once - TRBJ1-3 TRBV15 TGTGCCACCAGCAGCCCGAGGGGAAACACCATATATTTT CATSSPRGNTIYF
- TRBD1 TRBJ1-1 TRBV4-2 TGTGCCAGCAGCCAAGGGGCTCAGGGGGACACTGAAGCTTTCTTT CASSQGAQGDTEAFF
- - TRBJ2-5 TRBV5-4 TGTGCCGGTTCTCGGGGGGCGGAACAAGAGACCCAGTACTTC CAGSRGAEQETQYF
- TRBD1 TRBJ2-1 TRBV9 TGTGCCAGCAGCGCGGGACAGGGGTACAATGAGCAGTTCTTC CASSAGQGYNEQFF
- TRBD1 TRBJ2-7 TRBV4-1 TGCGCCAGCAGCCAGGGGGACAGGGGGAAGTCCTACGAGCAGTACTTC CASSQGDRGKSYEQYF
- - TRBJ2-7 TRBV27 TGTGCCAGCAGCCAACAAGCGAGCTCCTACGAGCAGTACTTC CASSQQASSYEQYF
- TRBD1 TRBJ1-2 TRBV29-1 TGCAGCGGGGGACAGGGAGACTATGGCTACACCTTC CSGGQGDYGYTF
- - TRBJ1-1 TRBV20-1 TGCAGTGCTCCCCGGGGAACTGAAGCTTTCTTT CSAPRGTEAFF
- TRBD2 TRBJ2-7 TRBV5-6 TGTGCCAGCAGCTTGCGAGCGGGAGTCGGAGAGCAGTACTTC CASSLRAGVGEQYF
- TRBD2 TRBJ2-3 TRBV6-2/TRBV6-3 TGTGCCAGCAGTTACGGGAGGGCCACAGATACGCAGTATTTT CASSYGRATDTQYF
- - TRBJ1-6 TRBV2 TGTGCCAGCAGTTACTGGGGGCTAAATTCACCCCTCCACTTT CASSYWGLNSPLHF
- TRBD2 TRBJ2-1 TRBV6-5 TGTGCCAGCTTGCCGGCGGGAGCCAATGAGCAGTTCTTC CASLPAGANEQFF
- - TRBJ2-1 TRBV10-3 TGTGCCATCAGAAAACCACCCGGGACCCCGGGGAGGATATACAATGAGCAGTTCTTC CAIRKPPGTPGRIYNEQFF
- - TRBJ1-2 TRBV10-2 TGCGCCAGCACCAAGGAGGGTTTGAGTGGCTACACCTTC CASTKEGLSGYTF
- - TRBJ2-2 TRBV27 TGTGCCAGCAGACAGGTGGCGAACACCGGGGAGCTGTTTTTT CASRQVANTGELFF
- TRBD1 TRBJ2-6 TRBV5-1 TGCGCCAGCAGCACGACGACAGGGGGGTCGTCTGGGGCCAACGTCCTGACTTTC CASSTTTGGSSGANVLTF
- - TRBJ2-1 TRBV28 TGTGCCAGCAGTACCCTCCTAGCCCATGAGCAGTTCTTC CASSTLLAHEQFF
- - TRBJ2-7 TRBV7-2 TGTGCCAGCAGCTCCAACTACGAGCAGTACTTC CASSSNYEQYF
- TRBD2 TRBJ2-1 TRBV7-8 TGTGCCAGCAGCTCCAGAAGCGGGACCTACAATGAGCAGTTCTTC CASSSRSGTYNEQFF
- - TRBJ2-7 TRBV10-3 TGTGCCATCAGTGCCTCGGAGCGGACGGGGTGGGAGCAGTACTTC CAISASERTGWEQYF
once - TRBJ1-2 TRBV5-8 TGTGCCAGCAGCTCCCCGGTAGGGGGACGGCTGTATGGCTACACCTTC CASSSPVGGRLYGYTF
- - TRBJ2-7 TRBV6-6 TGTGCCAGCAACCAGGGAACCTACGAGCAGTACTTC CASNQGTYEQYF
- TRBD1 TRBJ1-1 TRBV29-1 TGCAGCGTTCTAGACAGGGGGCAGAACACTGAAGCTTTCTTT CSVLDRGQNTEAFF